The clone carrying this TCR beta chain has only one observation. These data originate in a study of neoadjuvant anti-PD-1 for oral cavity cancer. Study information: Patients without progression got a fourth dose around day 43.

Described time point: after neoadjuvant nivolumab, at surgical resection. Patients had HPV-negative, locally advanced oral cavity squamous cell carcinoma. TCRdb keeps only in-frame clones here, not all; method: immunoSEQ multiplex PCR. Among about 10,000 clones listed, 60% to 65% were seen once. The receptor comes from a person between 35 and 79 years old with oral cavity squamous cell carcinoma. The sequencing used tumor tissue, collected after nivolumab (anti-PD-1) treatment.

The CDR3 nucleotides read TGTGCCACCAGCACCCTCCGGGGAGGTCCCGTCGAGCAGTACTTC. It yields the protein CATSTLRGGPVEQYF. The chain has TRBV15 and TRBJ2-7; weak D call: TRBD2 (6 bases). CDR1 is LNHNV and CDR2 is YYDKDF in the germline V gene (reference sequence). The V end was cut by 4 bases, the J end by 6 bases, with 19 bases between. The CDR3 spans 15 residues.